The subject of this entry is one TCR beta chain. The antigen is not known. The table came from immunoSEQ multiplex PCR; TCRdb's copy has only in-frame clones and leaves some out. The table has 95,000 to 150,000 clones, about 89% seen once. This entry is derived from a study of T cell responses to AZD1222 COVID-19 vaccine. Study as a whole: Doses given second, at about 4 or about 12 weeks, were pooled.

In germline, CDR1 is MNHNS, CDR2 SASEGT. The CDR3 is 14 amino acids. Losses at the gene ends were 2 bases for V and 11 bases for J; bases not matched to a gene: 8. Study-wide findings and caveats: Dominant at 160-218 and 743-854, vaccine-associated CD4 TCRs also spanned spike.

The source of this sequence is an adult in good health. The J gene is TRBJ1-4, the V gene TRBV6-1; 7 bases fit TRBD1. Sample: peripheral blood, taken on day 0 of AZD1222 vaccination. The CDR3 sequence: CASSELEGAEKLFF. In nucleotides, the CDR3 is TGTGCCAGCAGTGAACTGGAGGGGGCGGAGAAACTGTTTTTT.